A selection of T cell receptor beta chains follows, all from one sample in a study of cytomegalovirus exposure and HLA in healthy donors. Data came from immunoSEQ multiplex PCR; TCRdb stores just in-frame clones and leaves some out. The sample carries some 140,000 clones, 77% recorded once. Source material: PBMCs. The receptors here all came from a woman aged 55-70 years in good health and CMV-seronegative. The CDR3 runs from the conserved cysteine through the conserved F or W. Fields, in order: D gene, J gene, clone size, V gene, CDR3 protein, CDR3 DNA. D genes are given only for firm matches. Clone size, where shown, is once, few, many, or a class for clones that have expanded.

>TRBD2|TRBJ2-7|-|TRBV6-6
CASSSQGGSEQYF
TGTGCCAGCAGCTCCCAGGGAGGGAGCGAGCAGTACTTC
>TRBD2|TRBJ2-7|-|TRBV28
CASSWRLADPYF
TGTGCCAGCAGTTGGCGACTAGCGGACCCGTACTTC
>TRBD1|TRBJ1-1|few|TRBV10-2
CASREPGQVILNTEAFF
TGCGCCAGCAGGGAACCGGGACAGGTTATCCTGAACACTGAAGCTTTCTTT
>TRBD2|TRBJ2-7|-|TRBV7-7
CASSSYPTGGYEQYF
TGTGCCAGCAGCTCGTATCCCACGGGGGGATACGAGCAGTACTTC
>TRBD1|TRBJ1-1|-|TRBV28
CASLTGRRTEAFF
TGTGCCAGCCTGACAGGGAGACGTACTGAAGCTTTCTTT
>TRBD1|TRBJ1-2|-|TRBV6-1
CASSELTGPNYGYTF
TGTGCCAGCAGTGAACTGACAGGGCCTAACTATGGCTACACCTTC
>-|TRBJ2-5|-|TRBV2
CASASQETQYF
TGTGCCAGCGCCAGCCAAGAGACCCAGTACTTC
>TRBD2|TRBJ2-2|-|TRBV11-2
CASSPSSGKTGELFF
TGTGCCAGCAGCCCCTCTAGCGGGAAAACCGGGGAGCTGTTTTTT
>-|TRBJ2-5|few|TRBV6-1
CASSENRGFKETQYF
TGTGCCAGCAGTGAAAATAGGGGGTTTAAAGAGACCCAGTACTTC
>TRBD1|TRBJ1-2|-|TRBV5-1
CASSLSGRGLDGYTF
TGCGCCAGCAGCTTGTCCGGCAGGGGGCTCGATGGCTACACCTTC
>-|TRBJ2-3|-|TRBV5-1
CASSQYGRETDTQYF
TGCGCCAGCAGCCAATACGGCAGGGAAACAGATACGCAGTATTTT
>-|TRBJ1-4|-|TRBV4-1
CASSLTAGEKLFF
TGCGCCAGCAGCCTTACCGCCGGGGAAAAACTGTTTTTT
>TRBD1|TRBJ1-6|-|TRBV6-1
CASSEGQTHSPLHF
TGTGCCAGCAGTGAGGGACAGACCCATTCACCCCTCCACTTT
>-|TRBJ2-5|-|TRBV21-1
CASSKRRQGQETQYF
TGTGCCAGCAGCAAAAGGAGACAGGGGCAAGAGACCCAGTACTTC
>-|TRBJ2-7|-|TRBV10-1
CASSANFAGDYEQYF
TGCGCCAGCAGTGCCAACTTCGCAGGGGACTACGAGCAGTACTTC
>TRBD2|TRBJ2-7|-|TRBV15
CATSRDRGGSLGEQYF
TGTGCCACCAGCAGAGATCGGGGCGGGAGCTTGGGCGAGCAGTACTTC
>-|TRBJ2-1|-|TRBV11-2
CASSLDQGRVNEQFF
TGTGCCAGCAGCTTAGATCAGGGGCGCGTAAATGAGCAGTTCTTC
>-|TRBJ1-2|-|TRBV6-5
CASSSGKPYGYTF
TGTGCCAGCAGTTCCGGGAAACCCTATGGCTACACCTTC
>TRBD2|TRBJ2-1|few|TRBV5-1
CASSLSVPAGDEQFF
TGCGCCAGCAGCTTGTCCGTCCCTGCGGGGGATGAGCAGTTCTTC
>TRBD1|TRBJ2-7|-|TRBV28
CASSSVGTGEFEQYF
TGTGCCAGCAGTTCGGTCGGGACAGGGGAATTCGAGCAGTACTTC
>TRBD2|TRBJ2-1|-|TRBV4-1
CASSQAALRGAGAGNEQFF
TGCGCCAGCAGCCAGGCCGCTCTAAGGGGAGCGGGAGCTGGCAATGAGCAGTTCTTC
>-|TRBJ1-3|-|TRBV15
CATRAGSNSGNTIYF
TGTGCCACCAGGGCTGGTTCCAACTCTGGAAACACCATATATTTT
>-|TRBJ1-2|-|TRBV6-1
CASSFRGYTF
TGTGCCAGCAGCTTTCGGGGCTACACCTTC
>-|TRBJ1-2|-|TRBV28
CASSRRPRANYGYTF
TGTGCCAGCAGTCGCCGTCCCAGGGCTAACTATGGCTACACCTTC
>-|TRBJ2-7|-|TRBV18
CASSPRGGDLYEQYF
TGTGCCAGCTCACCGAGAGGGGGGGACCTTTACGAGCAGTACTTC
>TRBD1|TRBJ2-7|-|TRBV5-1
CASSLAPGTGLEQYF
TGCGCCAGCAGCTTGGCCCCCGGGACAGGGCTCGAGCAGTACTTC
>-|TRBJ2-1|-|TRBV7-9
CASSLAGWDEQFF
TGTGCCAGCAGCTTGGCGGGGTGGGATGAGCAGTTCTTC
>-|TRBJ2-7|-|TRBV18
CASSPPVGYEQYF
TGTGCCAGCTCACCACCGGTCGGCTACGAGCAGTACTTC
>TRBD2|TRBJ2-1|-|TRBV29-1
CSAFPGGGSVGNEQFF
TGCAGCGCCTTCCCCGGGGGGGGTTCGGTTGGCAATGAGCAGTTCTTC
>TRBD1|TRBJ2-1|-|TRBV19
CASSGQGADYNEQFF
TGTGCCAGTAGTGGACAGGGCGCCGACTACAATGAGCAGTTCTTC
>-|TRBJ2-3|few|TRBV5-4
CASSLARGFGTDTQYF
TGTGCCAGCAGCTTGGCCAGGGGTTTCGGCACAGATACGCAGTATTTT
>TRBD1|TRBJ1-2|-|TRBV4-1
CASSQVGGTGVGYTF
TGCGCCAGCAGCCAAGTCGGGGGGACAGGAGTAGGCTACACCTTC
>TRBD1|TRBJ1-1|-|TRBV9
CASSAQGATEAFF
TGTGCCAGCAGCGCCCAGGGGGCCACTGAAGCTTTCTTT
>-|TRBJ2-7|-|TRBV15
CATSRDLRQAPYEQYF
TGTGCCACCAGCAGAGATCTTCGGCAGGCCCCCTACGAGCAGTACTTC
>-|TRBJ2-2|-|TRBV5-4
CASSPDAANTGELFF
TGTGCCAGCAGCCCAGATGCGGCGAACACCGGGGAGCTGTTTTTT
>-|TRBJ1-6|-|TRBV2
CASRQGNVNSPLHF
TGTGCCAGCAGGCAGGGTAATGTTAATTCACCCCTCCACTTT
>-|TRBJ2-7|once|TRBV29-1
CSVIGPVGSGFYEQYF
TGCAGCGTGATAGGCCCCGTGGGAAGCGGTTTCTACGAGCAGTACTTC
>-|TRBJ2-7|-|TRBV28
CASSPPLAYEQYF
TGTGCCAGCAGTCCCCCACTCGCCTACGAGCAGTACTTC
>TRBD2|TRBJ2-5|once|TRBV5-1
CASSLGVGGGQETQYF
TGCGCCAGCAGCTTGGGTGTTGGGGGGGGCCAAGAGACCCAGTACTTC
>TRBD1|TRBJ1-2|-|TRBV4-1
CASSQGDRNYGYTF
TGCGCCAGCAGCCAAGGGGACAGGAACTATGGCTACACCTTC
>TRBD1|TRBJ2-2|-|TRBV25-1
CASRQGANTGELFF
TGTGCCAGCCGACAGGGCGCGAACACCGGGGAGCTGTTTTTT
>-|TRBJ2-5|-|TRBV14
CASSQDIGGPGTQYF
TGTGCCAGCAGCCAAGATATAGGAGGACCGGGGACCCAGTACTTC
>-|TRBJ1-1|-|TRBV7-6
CASRGVLGGNTEAFF
TGTGCCAGCAGGGGGGTTTTAGGGGGAAACACTGAAGCTTTCTTT
>-|TRBJ1-4|-|TRBV7-2
CASRTGGREKLFF
TGTGCCAGCAGGACAGGTGGGCGTGAAAAACTGTTTTTT
>-|TRBJ2-7|once|TRBV5-1
CASRLRQESSYEQYF
TGCGCCAGCAGACTGAGACAGGAGAGCTCCTACGAGCAGTACTTC
>TRBD2|TRBJ2-3|-|TRBV7-2
CASSIKTTGGPIDTQYF
TGTGCCAGCAGCATTAAGACGACGGGGGGGCCAATAGATACGCAGTATTTT
>TRBD2|TRBJ2-7|-|TRBV7-3
CASSLTAGGEQYF
TGTGCCAGCAGCTTAACGGCGGGGGGCGAGCAGTACTTC
>TRBD1|TRBJ1-4|-|TRBV11-2
CASSFATGNEKLFF
TGTGCCAGCAGCTTCGCGACAGGGAATGAAAAACTGTTTTTT
>TRBD2|TRBJ2-6|-|TRBV7-3
CASSLTGGTSGSSGANVLTF
TGTGCCAGCAGCTTAACGGGGGGGACTAGCGGCAGCTCTGGGGCCAACGTCCTGACTTTC